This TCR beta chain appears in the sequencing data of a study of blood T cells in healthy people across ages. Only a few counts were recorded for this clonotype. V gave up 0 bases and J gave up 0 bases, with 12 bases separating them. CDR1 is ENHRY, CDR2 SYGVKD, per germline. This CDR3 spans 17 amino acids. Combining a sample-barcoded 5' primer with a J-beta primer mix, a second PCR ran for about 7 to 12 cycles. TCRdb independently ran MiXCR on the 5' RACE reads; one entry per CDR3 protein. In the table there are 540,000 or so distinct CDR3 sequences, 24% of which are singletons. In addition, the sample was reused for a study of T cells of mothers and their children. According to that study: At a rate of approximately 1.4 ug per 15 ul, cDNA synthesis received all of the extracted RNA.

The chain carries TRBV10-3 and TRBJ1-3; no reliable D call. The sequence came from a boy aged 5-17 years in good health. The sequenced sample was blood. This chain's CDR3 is CAISESGGINSGNTIYF. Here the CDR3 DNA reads TGTGCCATCAGTGAGTCAGGAGGGATTAACTCTGGAAACACCATATATTTT.